The sequence of this TCR beta chain was determined in a study of shared clonotypes between healthy human individuals (dated by TCRdb to 2020 to 2021). For the study in its entirety: The cohort included a few men and a couple of women between 18 and 49 years of age. Libraries were prepared and TCR repertoires were sequenced by different laboratories using diverse techniques, in order to increase sequencing depth and limit assay-specific biases. Each donor's leukapheresis produced roughly between roughly 0.85 and 9.5 billion PBMCs. To estimate repertoire size and how much clonotype sharing occurs between individuals, the study deeply sequenced the blood TCR repertoires of roughly 5 healthy adults.

Overall results and qualifications from the work: The small number of donors limited the genetic and exposure-history diversity represented. Pairwise subsampling led to the expectation that sequencing depth would affect the degree of clonotype sharing among donors. Sampling was restricted to blood, and TCR repertoires in tissues likely differ from the TCR repertoires found in blood.

Using the deep immunoSEQ assay, multiplex PCR amplified TCR CDR3 regions from genomic DNA. Extracted genomic DNA from each cell subset was spread evenly across all wells of several immunoSEQ 96-well plates, with each plate serving as a replicate. For unsorted PBMC, each replicate PCR was loaded with about 300 ng genomic DNA, equivalent to some 27,000 T cell genomes. Genomic DNA from unsorted PBMC was sequenced over ten immunoSEQ deep assay plates. The purified libraries were quantified using a Qubit 3.0 fluorometer, sized with a Bioanalyzer 2100, and then quantified again using the KAPA Library Quantification kit. Each immunoSEQ 96-well plate was sequenced on its own single-read 150-cycle Illumina NextSeq 550 flow cell. Per the source publication's procedure: Because only junctional sequences without quality scores were contained in the immunoSEQ output, filtering matching that applied to full-length reads could not be performed. To assign V/J genes and CDR3, sequences were annotated using PyIR, a Python wrapper for IgBLAST v1.9, with IMGT germline references. Reads with weak V/J assignments (E-value above 1e-6), missing CDR3, stop codons, out-of-frame junctions, or ambiguous translated residues were removed. V3J clonotypes were defined by identical inferred V gene, J gene, and CDR3 amino acid sequence. To compute the percentage overlap between repertoires, the number of shared unique clonotypes was divided by the size of the smaller repertoire. Richness of each repertoire was evaluated using RTK rarefaction, the Chao1 estimator, and Recon v2.1 estimates of unobserved clonotypes. TCRdb limited this immuneACCESS table to in-frame rearrangements with V and J called. A share of clones is missing; checked studies link under half to unresolved V genes, and the rest is unexplained. V, J and clone size are taken as reported in that table, and D and trimming were inferred from the DNA itself. The sample table holds around 500,000 clones, of which 76% were seen once. Jointly, the top ten make up 10% to 15% of the sample.

Sequences SGHTA (CDR1) and FQGNSA (CDR2) are obtained from the germline V gene. V is shortened by 1 base, J by 5 bases, and the region joining them spans 11 bases. The CDR3 covers 14 residues, taking in both the cysteine and the phenylalanine. The kept DNA is CDR3 alone, 42 bases in frame from the first base. The donors were healthy, HIV-negative adults with no recently reported acute infections or vaccinations. All donors were Caucasian adults living in Nashville, Tennessee, USA. For unsorted samples, tens of millions of PBMCs were counted, and genomic DNA was extracted using the QIAamp DNA Blood Mini kit. Blood was collected by leukapheresis, and PBMCs were isolated by Ficoll-Histopaque density gradient centrifugation and then cryopreserved in liquid nitrogen vapor phase. A word on this clone: The antigen it recognizes is unknown. No much larger clone exists at a distance of one base, and base qualities are not known.

The rearrangement joined TRBV7-2 to TRBJ1-1; the D gene is perhaps TRBD1, from 6 matching bases. This TCR derives from a woman between 40 and 50 years old in good health. Some clones in this sample may be carry-over from other donors' samples. Source material: PBMCs. The bases are TGTGCCAGCAGCTTAGGTCTAGGGGGGACTGAAGCTTTCTTT. The resulting protein is CASSLGLGGTEAFF. The variable domain in full, with residues beyond the CDR3 obtained from the reference TRBV7-2 and TRBJ1-1 genes, is GAGVSQSPSNKVTEKGKDVELRCDPISGHTALYWYRQSLGQGLEFLIYFQGNSAPDKSGLPSDRFSAERTGGSVSTLTIQRTQQEDSAVYLCASSLGLGGTEAFFGQGTRLTVV.